This entry features one T cell receptor beta chain sequence. This clonotype was seen only a few times. Its antigen has not been determined. Base-call qualities are not available, and no considerably larger clone is one nucleotide away. The approximately 39 donors, aged roughly 6 to 90 years, were systemically healthy Caucasian individuals from Russia. Each donor gave ten milliliters of peripheral blood, collected into EDTA-treated Vacutainer tubes. Ficoll-Paque density-gradient centrifugation was used to isolate PBMCs, with at least 7 million per sample. Trizol reagent was used to extract total RNA from the PBMCs, yielding at least 6 micrograms per sample. Naive CD45RAhigh/CD27high T cell percentages were measured by flow cytometry on a PBMC aliquot from every donor. This record comes from a study of blood T cells in healthy people across ages (dated by TCRdb to about 2015). About the investigation overall: In model experiments, template switching captured about one uniquely barcoded TCR beta cDNA molecule for every two T cells. Four age groups were formed from the donors: young (average approximately 15 years), middle-aged (less than 40), aged (approximately 60) and long-lived (approximately 78). To avoid experimental bias, donors of different ages were spread randomly across the sequencing lanes. Using deep sequencing normalized with unique cDNA molecular identifiers, the study measured how TCR beta repertoire diversity changes with age. The study analyzed two additional independent replicas of 1 million unique cDNA reads from the same blood draw for two donors, one aged 18 to 29 and one aged 80 or older.

On the study overall, not on this receptor specifically: Bulk unsorted PBMC profiling prevented conclusive comparison of naive and antigen-experienced compartments. Observed TCR beta diversity per million T cells fell roughly linearly with age, and a significant reduction was already apparent by age roughly 40. A strong correlation was found between observed TCR beta diversity and the percentage of naive T cells measured by flow cytometry. Compared with the aged group, the long-lived group had more naive CD4+ T cells, fewer expanded clones and increased TCR diversity, suggesting age selection. Estimates of total diversity based on one million sequenced T cells were considered lower bounds and underestimates. Because the CMV infection status of the donors was unknown, age-related changes in expanded clonotypes may potentially have been confounded.

Preparation of the library involved 5' RACE. This sample was sequenced with an Illumina HiSeq 2500. The second PCR ran for about 7 to 11 cycles and used a J-beta primer mix along with a sample-barcoded 5' primer. Each TCR beta cDNA molecule received a unique molecular identifier from a template-switch 5' adaptor carrying 12 random nucleotides. Each sample yielded at least 2.5 million CDR3-containing paired-end reads. The Mint cDNA synthesis kit, primed by a TRBC-specific oligonucleotide, was used to synthesize first-strand cDNA from all RNA. All cDNA was treated with uracil-DNA glycosylase and then went through a first 18-cycle PCR with the universal primers M1SS and BC2_uni_R. On the authors' methods: Normalization of each sample was performed by random selection of 1 million high-quality reads, each carrying a distinct molecular identifier. Instead of being binned into consensus sequences, reads that shared molecular identifiers were thrown out. MiTCR, with a Q25 quality threshold and the strictest error-elimination algorithm, was used for CDR3 identification, clonotype clustering and error correction. A nonparametric unseen species model using Euler transformation provided a lower-bound estimate of total TCR beta diversity. The public sequencing data were trimmed at Q25 with fastp and processed into clonotypes with MiXCR by TCRdb, which kept only in-frame beta chains. Records with the same CDR3 protein are collapsed into one entry carrying the most frequent genes and DNA. These V and J calls rely on TCRdb rather than the paper's analysis. This sample comprises 1.5 million to 2 million distinct CDR3 sequences, about 28% of them detected only once. The top ten constitute approximately 7.7% of the sample.

The sample comprised blood. The sequence was obtained from a woman aged 30 to 39 in good health.

The DNA is TGTGCCAGCACCCTGGCAGGGTACGAGCCGGGGCAGTACTTC. This codes for CASTLAGYEPGQYF. The chain employs TRBV28 and TRBJ2-7, with TRBD1 as a weak D call on 5 bases. Counted from cysteine to phenylalanine, this CDR3 has 14 amino acids. Only the CDR3 part of the read is kept: 42 bases, read in frame from the first base. The germline V gene sets CDR1 to MDHEN and CDR2 to SYDVKM. Cut back by 7 bases and 9 bases, the V and J ends lie 22 bases apart. This CDR3, with the reference TRBV28 and TRBJ2-7 proteins standing in past its ends, gives the full variable domain DVKVTQSSRYLVKRTGEKVFLECVQDMDHENMFWYRQDPGLGLRLIYFSYDVKMKEKGDIPEGYSVSREKKERFSLILESASTNQTSMYLCASTLAGYEPGQYFGPGTRLTVT.